Reported below is one T cell receptor beta chain. This table comes from immunoSEQ multiplex PCR, and its TCRdb copy is limited to in-frame clones, with some not included. Of approximately 110,000 clones listed, about nine tenths are singletons. This specimen belongs to a study of blood T cell repertoires in COVID-19. In the study overall: Sources were T cells, B-cell-depleted T cells, or PBMCs; the material itself was cDNA or gDNA.

Germline values: CDR1 LNHDA, CDR2 SQIVND (reference sequence). This CDR3 region has 18 residues. V dropped 4 bases and J dropped 2; count of bases not matched to a gene: 14. The specimen sequenced was peripheral blood. This receptor was identified in a middle-aged man with acute or convalescent COVID-19. The chain couples TRBV19 to TRBJ2-7, with 10 bases lining up with TRBD2. CDR3 amino acids: CASSTQEVLAGRPYEQYF. The CDR3 nucleotides read TGTGCCAGTAGTACCCAAGAGGTACTAGCGGGACGCCCCTACGAGCAGTACTTC.